The 30 T cell receptor beta chains given below trace back to one sample, sequenced in a study of cytomegalovirus exposure and HLA in healthy donors. The PCR had 60 Vbeta and 13 Jbeta primers. Using immunoSEQ multiplex PCR, the repertoire was profiled, and TCRdb retains in-frame clones only, with some absent. Here the sample spans 150,000 to 200,000 clones, roughly 84% being singletons. Input material: PBMCs. The receptors shown here come from a boy aged 5 to 17 in good health and CMV-seronegative.

The chain joins TRBV28 to TRBJ2-7, with 8 nucleotides matching TRBD2. The CDR3 contains 14 residues. Looked up from germline, CDR1 is MDHEN and CDR2 is SYDVKM. J lost 9 bases, V lost 4 bases, and 11 bases had no gene match. This chain's CDR3 is CASSYSGGFEVQYF. The CDR3 coding sequence is TGTGCCAGCAGTTATTCGGGAGGGTTTGAAGTGCAGTACTTC. Supplemented by reference TRBV28 and TRBJ2-7, the full variable domain reads DVKVTQSSRYLVKRTGEKVFLECVQDMDHENMFWYRQDPGLGLRLIYFSYDVKMKEKGDIPEGYSVSREKKERFSLILESASTNQTSMYLCASSYSGGFEVQYFGPGTRLTVT.

The J gene is TRBJ1-1, the V gene TRBV6-6, with a weak D call TRBD1 (5 bases). V was shortened by 3 bases and J by 2 bases, with 16 bases between the two germline ends. Germline CDR1 MNHNY, CDR2 SVGAGI (reference sequence). CDR3 size: 16 residues. The CDR3 DNA follows: TGTGCCAGCAGTTATAGGCAGAAGACAGCTAACACTGAAGCTTTCTTT. Translation: CASSYRQKTANTEAFF.

The chain recombines TRBV4-3 with TRBJ1-4, with TRBD1 matching over 9 bases. This CDR3 spans 17 amino acids. V lost 3 bases, J lost 7 bases, and 12 bases stayed unmatched. Germline V gene data show CDR1 as LGHNA and CDR2 as YSLEER. The CDR3 protein is CASSHPALTGGGEKLFF. In nucleotides, the CDR3 is TGCGCCAGCAGCCACCCCGCCCTCACAGGGGGCGGTGAAAAACTGTTTTTT.

A word on this clone: Germline is not matched at one junction end, which may reflect a read error. The gene calls are TRBV7-2 and TRBJ2-1, with 8 bases lining up with TRBD2. Per germline, CDR1 SGHTA and CDR2 FQGNSA. This CDR3 comprises 16 residues. CDR3 protein: CASSLTGGRSSNEQFF. The CDR3, as DNA: TGTGCCAGCAGCTTAACGGGAGGGCGTTCCTCCAATGAGCAGTTCTTC.

The table lists this clone with a count of one. The V and J genes are TRBV5-1 and TRBJ1-1, with D possibly TRBD1 on 5 matching bases. Trimming stripped 4 bases from V and 8 bases from J, with 12 bases between. Germline V gene lookup returns CDR1 SGHRS and CDR2 YFSETQ. The CDR3 runs 12 residues. Here the CDR3 reads CASSKGQGEAFF. CDR3 sequence (DNA): TGCGCCAGCAGCAAGGGCCAGGGAGAAGCTTTCTTT.

The chain employs TRBV29-1 and TRBJ1-2; D gene uncertain. The V end was cut by 7 bases, the J end by 4 bases, with 13 bases between. There are 12 residues in the CDR3. CDR1 SQVTM and CDR2 ANQGSEA come from the germline V gene. For the CDR3, the DNA is TGCAGCGGAGGCGGTGGCTTCTATGGCTACACCTTC. This codes for CSGGGGFYGYTF.

The chain links TRBV11-2 to TRBJ1-4, with D unclear. Germline CDR1 reads SGHAT; CDR2 reads FQNNGV. V shed 5 bases and J shed 4 bases, with 11 bases lying between them. CDR3 length: 14 amino acids. The CDR3 DNA is TGTGCCAGCAGCCAATACGGGAATAATGAAAAACTGTTTTTT. Protein sequence: CASSQYGNNEKLFF.

The rearrangement links TRBV5-1 to TRBJ2-1, with 9 nucleotides matching TRBD2. V trimming: 0 bases; J trimming: 7 bases; junction bases outside the gene matches: 8. The CDR3 has 16 amino acids. Germline assignment: CDR1 SGHRS and CDR2 YFSETQ. The CDR3 sequence is CASSLVGRGRGNEQFF. The CDR3 region has the DNA TGCGCCAGCAGCTTGGTTGGCCGCGGGAGGGGTAATGAGCAGTTCTTC.

V usage is TRBV7-2 and J usage is TRBJ2-3; no clear D. The CDR3 is 15 amino acids. Trimming pared 2 bases from V and 1 base from J, leaving 10 bases between. Germline V gives CDR1 SGHTA, CDR2 FQGNSA. DNA of the CDR3: TGTGCCAGCAGCTTAAACTCTGGTCGCACAGATACGCAGTATTTT. It encodes CASSLNSGRTDTQYF.

CDR3 sequence: CASSLAGRGVNNEQFF. Here the CDR3 DNA reads TGTGCCAGCAGCTTGGCCGGGCGGGGAGTCAACAATGAGCAGTTCTTC. V is TRBV5-6 and J is TRBJ2-1, with D possibly being TRBD2 (6 bases). The CDR3 is 16 residues long. V gave up 0 bases and J gave up 5 bases, with 15 bases separating them. Germline CDR1 reads SGHDT; CDR2 reads YYEEEE.

This clone was seen a handful of times. The chain joins TRBV10-2 to TRBJ1-5; D gene unclear. Germline assignment: CDR1 WSHSY and CDR2 SAAADI. V shed 7 bases and J shed 0 bases, with 7 bases lying between them. This CDR3 has 13 residues. The CDR3 bases are TGCGCCAGCACACATGATAGCAATCAGCCCCAGCATTTT. It yields the protein CASTHDSNQPQHF.

V and J are TRBV19 and TRBJ2-1; D may be TRBD1 (6 bases). V was pared by 5 bases and J by 6 bases, with 11 bases between. Germline loops: CDR1 LNHDA, CDR2 SQIVND (reference sequence). There are 13 residues in the CDR3. The CDR3 coding sequence is TGTGCCAGTAGTCTCCGGACAGTCAATGAGCAGTTCTTC. This encodes CASSLRTVNEQFF.

The chain couples TRBV18 to TRBJ2-7; weak D call: TRBD2 (6 bases). The CDR3 sequence is 16 residues long. Trimming removed 5 bases from V and 7 bases from J, with 24 bases in between. Germline V gene sequence: CDR1 KGHSH, CDR2 LQKENI. CDR3 bases: TGTGCCAGCTCAACCGGGTCAGAGCGGGCCTTGGGGGAGCAGTACTTC. Translating gives CASSTGSERALGEQYF. Together with reference TRBV18 and TRBJ2-7, the CDR3 gives the full variable domain: NAGVMQNPRHLVRRRGQEARLRCSPMKGHSHVYWYRQLPEEGLKFMVYLQKENIIDESGMPKERFSAEFPKEGPSILRIQQVVRGDSAAYFCASSTGSERALGEQYFGPGTRLTVT.

The chain recombines TRBV9 with TRBJ2-5, with 11 nucleotides matching TRBD2. From germline, CDR1 is SGDLS and CDR2 YYNGEE. The CDR3 is made up of 17 amino acids. V lost 0 bases, J lost 7 bases, and 11 bases stayed unmatched. The CDR3 protein is CASSVVSSGGFGVTQYF. In DNA form, the CDR3 reads TGTGCCAGCAGCGTAGTTTCTAGCGGGGGGTTTGGAGTGACCCAGTACTTC.

The CDR3 protein is CASSAIDRTLAKNIQYF. The CDR3, as DNA: TGTGCCAGCAGCGCCATTGACAGAACCCTAGCCAAAAACATTCAGTACTTC. This chain connects TRBV5-6 to TRBJ2-4, with D perhaps matching TRBD1 (5 bases). The germline V and J ends were trimmed by 4 bases and 0 bases, with 17 bases remaining between them. Germline lookup yields CDR1 SGHDT and CDR2 YYEEEE. The CDR3 is 17 residues long.

The V gene is TRBV10-3, the J gene TRBJ2-7, with 11 bases matching TRBD2. CDR3 length equals 15 residues. Per the germline V gene, CDR1 is ENHRY and CDR2 is SYGVKD. The J segment lost 6 bases and the V segment lost 3 bases, leaving 7 bases of the junction unmatched. The CDR3 loop is CAISEGLAGLAEQYF. The CDR3 DNA follows: TGTGCCATCAGTGAAGGACTAGCGGGTCTCGCCGAGCAGTACTTC.

The chain is built from TRBV10-2 and TRBJ1-5; 7 positions match TRBD1. Germline-derived CDR1 and CDR2 are WSHSY and SAAADI. The CDR3 totals 14 residues. The ends lost 0 bases at V and 6 bases at J; junction bases unmatched: 2. DNA of the CDR3: TGCGCCAGCAGTGAGTCCAACAGGGGTCAGCCCCAGCATTTT. Translating gives CASSESNRGQPQHF.

This clone was picked up a small number of times. The V gene is TRBV6-5, the J gene TRBJ1-2; D is unclear. Germline V lookup: CDR1 MNHEY, CDR2 SVGAGI. The length of the CDR3 is 12 residues. Trimming removed 5 bases from V and 5 bases from J, with 9 bases in between. The CDR3 region has the DNA TGTGCCAGCAGTCCCGGGAGTTATGGCTACACCTTC. The encoded protein is CASSPGSYGYTF.

In DNA form, the CDR3 reads TGTGCCAGCAGGGAGACAGGGAAGGACTATGGCTACACCTTC. Its protein product is CASRETGKDYGYTF. The gene calls are TRBV27 and TRBJ1-2, with 7 positions matching TRBD1. J was trimmed by 3 bases and V by 6 bases; bases with no gene match: 7. CDR3 length: 14 residues. The germline V gene has CDR1 MNHEY and CDR2 SMNVEV (reference sequence).

The chain employs TRBV9 and TRBJ2-2; TRBD2 is a possible D gene (6 bases). The germline gives CDR1 SGDLS, CDR2 YYNGEE. This CDR3 has 19 residues. Trimming removed 0 bases at V and 2 bases at J, with 20 bases between. The CDR3 bases are TGTGCCAGCAGCGTAGAATTGGGAGGAGGGACCATTAACACCGGGGAGCTGTTTTTT. Translation: CASSVELGGGTINTGELFF.

The chain couples TRBV27 to TRBJ2-2, with a tentative D call TRBD1 (7 bases). Trimming took off 6 bases at V and 3 bases at J, with 14 bases between the two ends. Germline V gives CDR1 MNHEY, CDR2 SMNVEV (reference sequence). The CDR3 contains 15 residues. CDR3 in DNA: TGTGCCAGCAGCAGACAGGGAGGCGACACCGGGGAGCTGTTTTTT. This translates into CASSRQGGDTGELFF.

The V call is TRBV7-2, the J call TRBJ2-5; weak D call: TRBD1 (5 bases). CDR1 is SGHTA, CDR2 FQGNSA, per germline. Trimming left V 5 bases short and J 1 base short, with 11 bases between. This CDR3 is 14 amino acids long. The CDR3 sequence: CASSMAGPQETQYF. CDR3 DNA: TGTGCCAGCAGCATGGCAGGGCCCCAAGAGACCCAGTACTTC.

On this clone itself: This sample includes further DNA sequences coding for the same CDR3. CDR3 protein: CSVRTGGETQYF. The CDR3 DNA reads TGCAGCGTTCGGACAGGGGGGGAGACCCAGTACTTC. This chain uses TRBV29-1 with TRBJ2-5; 10 bases map to TRBD1. The CDR3 has 12 residues. CDR1 is SQVTM, CDR2 ANQGSEA, per germline. V lost 5 bases and J lost 5; bases outside the gene matches: 2.

The V and J genes are TRBV30 and TRBJ1-2; maybe TRBD1 (6 bases). The CDR3 is 14 amino acids. Per germline, CDR1 GTSNPN and CDR2 SVGIG (reference sequence). The V end lost 0 bases, the J end lost 5 bases, and 13 bases lay between the germline ends. The CDR3, as DNA: TGTGCCTGGAGTGTACGCGCAGGGGTGTATGGCTACACCTTC. Amino acids: CAWSVRAGVYGYTF.

The CDR3 DNA is TGCAGCGTAGCAAGGGGGGGGGCAGGTGAGACCCAGTACTTC. The encoded protein is CSVARGGAGETQYF. The chain carries TRBV29-1 and TRBJ2-5; maybe TRBD2 (7 bases). Germline V gene data show CDR1 as SQVTM and CDR2 as ANQGSEA. Trimming cost V 6 bases and J 5 bases, with 19 bases left between them. The CDR3 has 14 amino acids.

The rearrangement uses TRBV6-1 and TRBJ2-3; D might be TRBD2 (5 bases). This CDR3 contains 13 residues. Trimming left V 8 bases short and J 1 base short, with 10 bases between. From germline, CDR1 is MNHNS and CDR2 SASEGT. The CDR3 nucleotides read TGTGCCAGCGGCCTGGGAGGCACAGATACGCAGTATTTT. Translating it yields CASGLGGTDTQYF.

The V call is TRBV6-6, the J call TRBJ2-5; D is possibly TRBD1 (6 bases). CDR1 and CDR2 from the germline V gene are MNHNY and SVGAGI (reference sequence). This CDR3 has 15 amino acids. V was cut by 3 bases and J by 0 bases, with 11 bases left in between. CDR3 sequence: CASSYGWTDQETQYF. DNA for the CDR3: TGTGCCAGCAGTTATGGATGGACAGACCAAGAGACCCAGTACTTC.

The V and J genes are TRBV7-9 and TRBJ2-3, with D possibly being TRBD2 (6 bases). The V end lost 6 bases, the J end lost 5 bases, and 18 bases lay between the germline ends. This CDR3 contains 15 residues. The germline gives CDR1 SEHNR, CDR2 FQNEAQ (reference sequence). The CDR3 sequence: CASRPNKPGLDTQYF. CDR3 coding DNA: TGTGCCAGCAGGCCTAATAAACCGGGACTAGATACGCAGTATTTT.

This chain links TRBV27 with TRBJ1-2; 9 positions agree with TRBD1. This CDR3 contains 15 residues. Germline CDR1 MNHEY, CDR2 SMNVEV (reference sequence). V was clipped by 4 bases and J by 3 bases; unmatched bases: 6. CDR3 sequence: CASSSPGQGDYGYTF. CDR3 nucleotides: TGTGCCAGCAGTTCCCCGGGACAGGGAGACTATGGCTACACCTTC.

This rearrangement joins TRBV6-1 to TRBJ1-5; the D is unclear. V was clipped by 8 bases and J by 6 bases, with 11 bases between them. The CDR3 is made up of 12 amino acids. The germline gives CDR1 MNHNS, CDR2 SASEGT. The CDR3 DNA sequence: TGTGCCAGCTGTTCAGTAGCTCAGCCCCAGCATTTT. As protein: CASCSVAQPQHF.